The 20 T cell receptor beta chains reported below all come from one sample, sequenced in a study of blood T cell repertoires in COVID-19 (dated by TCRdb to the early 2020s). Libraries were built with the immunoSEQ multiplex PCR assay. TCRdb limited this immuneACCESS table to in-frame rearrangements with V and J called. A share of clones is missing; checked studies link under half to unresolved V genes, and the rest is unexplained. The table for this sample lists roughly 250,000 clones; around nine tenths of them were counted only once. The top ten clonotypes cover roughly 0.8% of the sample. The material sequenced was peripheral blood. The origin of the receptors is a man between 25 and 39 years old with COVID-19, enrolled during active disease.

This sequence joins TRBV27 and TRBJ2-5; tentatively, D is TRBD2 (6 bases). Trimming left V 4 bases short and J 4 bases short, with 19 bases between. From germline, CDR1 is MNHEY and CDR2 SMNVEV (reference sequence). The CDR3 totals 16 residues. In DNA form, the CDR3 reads TGTGCCAGCAGTTCCTACTCATTAATGGGGGGAGAGACCCAGTACTTC. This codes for CASSSYSLMGGETQYF.

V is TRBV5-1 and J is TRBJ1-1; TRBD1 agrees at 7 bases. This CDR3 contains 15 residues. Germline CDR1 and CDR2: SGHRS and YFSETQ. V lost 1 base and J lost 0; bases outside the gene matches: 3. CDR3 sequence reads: CASSLIGQVNTEAFF. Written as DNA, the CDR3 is TGCGCCAGCAGCTTGATTGGACAGGTGAACACTGAAGCTTTCTTT.

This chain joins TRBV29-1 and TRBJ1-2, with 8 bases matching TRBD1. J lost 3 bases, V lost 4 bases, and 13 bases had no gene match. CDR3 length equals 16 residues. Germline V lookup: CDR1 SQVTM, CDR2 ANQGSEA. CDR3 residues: CSVVPGQGSNDYGYTF. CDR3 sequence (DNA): TGCAGCGTTGTGCCCGGACAGGGAAGTAACGACTATGGCTACACCTTC.

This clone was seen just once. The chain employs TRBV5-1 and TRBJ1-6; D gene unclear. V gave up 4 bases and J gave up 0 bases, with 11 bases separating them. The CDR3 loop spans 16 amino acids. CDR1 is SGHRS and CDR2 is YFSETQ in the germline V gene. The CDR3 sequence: CASSKEKDSYNSPLHF. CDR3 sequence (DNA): TGCGCCAGCAGCAAGGAGAAGGACTCCTATAATTCACCCCTCCACTTT.

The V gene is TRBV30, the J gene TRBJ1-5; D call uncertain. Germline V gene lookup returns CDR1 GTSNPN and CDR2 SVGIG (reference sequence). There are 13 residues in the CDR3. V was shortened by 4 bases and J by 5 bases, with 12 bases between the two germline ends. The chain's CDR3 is CAWTIGDDQPQHF. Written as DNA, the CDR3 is TGTGCCTGGACGATCGGGGATGATCAGCCCCAGCATTTT.

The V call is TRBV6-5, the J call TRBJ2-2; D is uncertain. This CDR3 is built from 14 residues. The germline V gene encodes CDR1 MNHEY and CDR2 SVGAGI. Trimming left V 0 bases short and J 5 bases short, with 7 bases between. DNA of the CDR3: TGTGCCAGCAGTTACTCTCGGGTTACCGGGGAGCTGTTTTTT. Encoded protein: CASSYSRVTGELFF.

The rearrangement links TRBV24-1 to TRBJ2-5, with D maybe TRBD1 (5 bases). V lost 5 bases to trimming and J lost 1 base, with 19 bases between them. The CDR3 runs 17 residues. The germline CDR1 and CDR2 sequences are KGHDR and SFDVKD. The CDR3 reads CATSAFQGIPFQETQYF. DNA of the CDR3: TGTGCCACCAGTGCTTTTCAGGGAATTCCCTTCCAAGAGACCCAGTACTTC.

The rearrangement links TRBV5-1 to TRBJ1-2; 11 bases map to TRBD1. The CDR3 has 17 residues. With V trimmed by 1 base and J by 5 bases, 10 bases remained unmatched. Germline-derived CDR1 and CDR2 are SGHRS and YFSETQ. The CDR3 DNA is TGCGCCAGCAGCTTGTCGGAAGGACAGGGGGCCTTTTATGGCTACACCTTC. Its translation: CASSLSEGQGAFYGYTF.

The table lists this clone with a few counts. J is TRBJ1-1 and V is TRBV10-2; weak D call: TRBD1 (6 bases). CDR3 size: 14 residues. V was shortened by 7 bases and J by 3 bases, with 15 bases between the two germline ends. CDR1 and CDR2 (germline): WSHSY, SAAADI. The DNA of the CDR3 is TGCGCCAGCACCCTCAGGGGCGAGGACACTGAAGCTTTCTTT. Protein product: CASTLRGEDTEAFF.

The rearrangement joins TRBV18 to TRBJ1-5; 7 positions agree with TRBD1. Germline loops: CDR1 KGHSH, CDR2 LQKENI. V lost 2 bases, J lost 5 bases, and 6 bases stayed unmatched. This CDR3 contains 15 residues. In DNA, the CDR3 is TGTGCCAGCTCACCATGGACAGGTGGTGATCAGCCCCAGCATTTT. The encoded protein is CASSPWTGGDQPQHF.

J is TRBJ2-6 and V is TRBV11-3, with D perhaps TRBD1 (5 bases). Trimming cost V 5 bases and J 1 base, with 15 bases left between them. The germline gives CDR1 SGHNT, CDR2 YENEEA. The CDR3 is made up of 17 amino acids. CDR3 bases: TGTGCCAGCAGCCCCGGAACCGACAGTTCTGGGGCCAACGTCCTGACTTTC. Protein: CASSPGTDSSGANVLTF.

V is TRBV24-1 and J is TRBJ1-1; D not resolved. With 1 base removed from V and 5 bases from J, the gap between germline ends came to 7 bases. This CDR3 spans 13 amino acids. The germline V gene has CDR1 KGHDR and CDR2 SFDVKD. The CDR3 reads CATSDFRGTEAFF. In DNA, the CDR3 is TGTGCCACCAGTGATTTTCGAGGGACTGAAGCTTTCTTT.

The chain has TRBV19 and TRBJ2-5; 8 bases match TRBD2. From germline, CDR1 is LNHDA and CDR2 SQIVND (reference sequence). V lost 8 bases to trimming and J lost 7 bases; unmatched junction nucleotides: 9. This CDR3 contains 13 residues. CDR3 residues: CASVREAGGTQYF. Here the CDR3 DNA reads TGTGCCAGTGTCAGGGAGGCGGGAGGGACCCAGTACTTC.

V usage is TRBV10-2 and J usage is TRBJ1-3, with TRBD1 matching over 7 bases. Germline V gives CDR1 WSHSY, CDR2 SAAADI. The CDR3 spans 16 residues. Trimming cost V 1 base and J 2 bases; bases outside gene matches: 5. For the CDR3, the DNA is TGCGCCAGCAGTGAGTTCCAGGGGGTTACTGGAAACACCATATATTTT. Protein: CASSEFQGVTGNTIYF.

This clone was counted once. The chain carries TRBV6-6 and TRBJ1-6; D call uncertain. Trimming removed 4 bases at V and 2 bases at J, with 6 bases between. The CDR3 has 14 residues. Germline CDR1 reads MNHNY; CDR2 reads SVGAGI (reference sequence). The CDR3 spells CASSSWPYNSPLHF. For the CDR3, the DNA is TGTGCCAGCAGTTCCTGGCCCTATAATTCACCCCTCCACTTT.

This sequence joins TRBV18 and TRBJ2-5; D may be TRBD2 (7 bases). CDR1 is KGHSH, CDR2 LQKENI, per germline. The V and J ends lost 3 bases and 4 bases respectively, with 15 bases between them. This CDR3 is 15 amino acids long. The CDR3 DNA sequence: TGTGCCAGCTCACCGCAAAGGGGGAGGGGAGAGACCCAGTACTTC. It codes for CASSPQRGRGETQYF.

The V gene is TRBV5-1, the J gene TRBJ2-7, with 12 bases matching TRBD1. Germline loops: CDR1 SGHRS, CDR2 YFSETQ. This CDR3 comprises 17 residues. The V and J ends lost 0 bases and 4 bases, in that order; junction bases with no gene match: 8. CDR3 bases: TGCGCCAGCAGCTTGGAGAAAGGGGGACAGGGGGCGTACGAGCAGTACTTC. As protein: CASSLEKGGQGAYEQYF.

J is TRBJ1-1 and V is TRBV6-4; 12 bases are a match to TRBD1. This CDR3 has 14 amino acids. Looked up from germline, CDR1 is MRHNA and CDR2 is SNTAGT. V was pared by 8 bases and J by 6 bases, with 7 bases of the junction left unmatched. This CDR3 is CASARDRGHAEAFF. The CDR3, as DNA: TGTGCCAGCGCCCGGGACAGGGGGCACGCTGAAGCTTTCTTT.

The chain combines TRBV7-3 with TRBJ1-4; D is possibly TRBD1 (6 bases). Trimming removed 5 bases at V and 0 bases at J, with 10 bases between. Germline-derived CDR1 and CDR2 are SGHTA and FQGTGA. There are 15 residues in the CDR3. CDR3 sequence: CASSLTGTTNEKLFF. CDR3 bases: TGTGCCAGCAGCCTCACAGGGACAACTAATGAAAAACTGTTTTTT. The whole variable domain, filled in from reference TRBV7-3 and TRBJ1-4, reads GAGVSQTPSNKVTEKGKYVELRCDPISGHTALYWYRQSLGQGPEFLIYFQGTGAADDSGLPNDRFFAVRPEGSVSTLKIQRTERGDSAVYLCASSLTGTTNEKLFFGSGTQLSVL.

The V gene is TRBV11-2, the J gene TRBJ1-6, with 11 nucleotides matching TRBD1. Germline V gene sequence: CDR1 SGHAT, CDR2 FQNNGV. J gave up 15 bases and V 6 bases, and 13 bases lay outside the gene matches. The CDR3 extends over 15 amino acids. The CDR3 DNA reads TGTGCCAGCAGTTCAATCGGGACAGGGGGTCGTCTCCTCCACTTT. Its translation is CASSSIGTGGRLLHF.